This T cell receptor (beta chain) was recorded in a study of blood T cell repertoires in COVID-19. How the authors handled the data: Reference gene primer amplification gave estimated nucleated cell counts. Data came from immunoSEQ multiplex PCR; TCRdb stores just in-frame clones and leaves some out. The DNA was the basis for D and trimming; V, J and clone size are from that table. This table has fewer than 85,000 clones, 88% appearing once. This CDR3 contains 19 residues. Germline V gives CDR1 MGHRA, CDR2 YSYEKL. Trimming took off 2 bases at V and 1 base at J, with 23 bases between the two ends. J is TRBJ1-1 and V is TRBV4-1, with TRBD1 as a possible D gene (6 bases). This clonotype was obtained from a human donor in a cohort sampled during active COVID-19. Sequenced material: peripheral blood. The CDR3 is CASSQSYGPLGAGNTEAFF. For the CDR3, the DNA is TGCGCCAGCAGCCAATCGTATGGCCCTCTGGGGGCCGGGAACACTGAAGCTTTCTTT.